Below, one T cell receptor (beta chain) is given with its context. What it recognizes is unknown. Documented time point: patch test 1, 2 weeks after DPC sensitization. Treatment specified: therapeutic diphenylcyclopropenone sensitization with weekly scalp DPC. Per germline, CDR1 SQVTM and CDR2 ANQGSEA. Trimming took 4 bases from V and 6 from J, leaving 18 bases between them. The CDR3 covers 14 residues. TCRdb ran MiXCR on the RACE reads and lists one entry per CDR3 protein. The table records about 71,000 distinct CDR3 sequences, 9.8% of them present only once. The sample belongs to a study of human T cells and chemical hapten exposure. Background on the study: Patches that contained 0.01% DPC were applied to the upper back and read at 6 days. TCR yield per sample varied, mainly due to pooled library volumes. Study outcomes and limitations: Sensitizing with DPC caused no change in TCRs above 1 in 1000 frequency. Versus controls, significantly more large CDR3 similarity clusters arose from expanded TCRs.

This specimen consisted of whole blood, obtained in connection with sensitization to the hapten diphenylcyclopropenone (DPC). This sequence joins TRBV29-1 and TRBJ1-2; D remains ambiguous. This sequence originates from a woman in her 40s with alopecia areata. Some clones in this sample may be carry-over from other donors' samples. The CDR3 spells CSVVLFGPQDGYTF. The DNA of the CDR3 is TGCAGCGTTGTCCTCTTCGGACCCCAGGATGGCTACACCTTC.